A single T cell receptor beta chain is shown here with its context. The antigen remains undetermined. The sample comes from a study of T cell responses to AZD1222 COVID-19 vaccine. Regarding the study as a whole: After the peak T cell response, and only then, were repertoires sampled. The donors showed a predominance of white British ancestry and of females, with possible underestimation of clonal diversity. Among AZD1222 vaccinees, only 6 or 7 were seropositive at baseline.

TCRdb keeps only in-frame clones here, not all; method: immunoSEQ multiplex PCR. This sample carries roughly 100,000 clones, around nine tenths of them seen once, and the ten largest clones take under 2.5%. This CDR3 has 14 amino acids. The germline CDR1 and CDR2 sequences are LGHDT and YNNKEL (reference sequence). V lost 1 base and J 3 bases, leaving 8 bases between the germline ends. The analysis combined second doses at about 4 or about 12 weeks. The gene calls are TRBV3-1 (or the pseudogene TRBV3-2) and TRBJ2-3, with D hard to call. This clonotype was sampled from an adult who received the AZD1222 COVID-19 vaccine. Specimen: peripheral blood, collected 28 days after the second AZD1222 dose. CDR3 sequence reads: CASSQGDGTDTQYF. The CDR3, as DNA: TGTGCCAGCAGCCAAGGCGATGGGACAGATACGCAGTATTTT.